This T cell receptor (beta chain) was recorded in a study of long-term antiretroviral therapy in people with HIV. Study-level points and caveats: Post-ART, diversity grew, though it stayed under transplant donor control levels. CDR3 length ranges were narrower in HIV repertoires than in controls. Blood in the study was drawn between the mid-2000s and the late 2010s, possibly under older ART regimens, which may be less effective than current ones.

As to this clone: The antigen remains unidentified.

V shed 5 bases, J shed 0 bases, and the junction held 10 bases outside the gene matches. Germline V lookup: CDR1 SGHVS, CDR2 FQNEAQ. The CDR3 has 17 residues. Run at survey level, the immunoSEQ assay was version v3.0. Sequencing was performed with immunoSEQ multiplex PCR; in TCRdb, only in-frame clones are kept and a portion is missing. The sample includes 9,500 or so clones, under 85% of them seen just once. Treated in the United States were all of the participants with HIV. This receptor was obtained from a man aged 35 to 55 with HIV. The gene calls are TRBV7-8 and TRBJ1-3; TRBD1 agrees at 7 bases. The sample in question was unsorted PBMCs, obtained 1.8 years before starting antiretroviral therapy. CDR3 residues: CASSPSEGANSGNTIYF. In DNA form, the CDR3 reads TGTGCCAGCAGCCCTAGCGAGGGGGCCAACTCTGGAAACACCATATATTTT.